What follows is one T cell receptor (beta chain) and its context. No antigen is known for it. Trimming took 4 bases from V and 5 from J, leaving 11 bases between them. CDR1 is SNHLY, CDR2 FYNNEI, per germline. This CDR3 comprises 13 residues. The data are from a study of CD8 T cells in ankylosing spondylitis. Study-level findings and limits: For ankylosing spondylitis blood, a TCR beta motif of seven to nine highly homologous variants appeared characteristic. Within matched ankylosing spondylitis synovial fluid, disease-linked clones were reportedly significantly enriched.

Using quantitative 5'-RACE with molecular barcodes, the authors made TCR beta libraries. TCRdb passed the 5' RACE reads through MiXCR, listing each CDR3 protein once. The profile shows more than 200,000 distinct CDR3 sequences, around 25% of them singletons. The sequence derives from a male donor with ankylosing spondylitis or in good health (not recorded which). This rearrangement joins TRBV2 to TRBJ1-1; D not certain. What was sequenced was blood, either unsorted or a sorted T cell fraction (not recorded which). DNA of the CDR3: TGTGCCAGCAGTGTATTGTTCGGGACTGAAGCTTTCTTT. Its protein is CASSVLFGTEAFF.